A single sample gave rise to the 8 T cell receptor beta chains below, sequenced in a study of CD8 T cells in ankylosing spondylitis. Study-level results: One TCR beta motif, made up of several highly homologous variants, appeared characteristic of ankylosing spondylitis blood.

Their cognate antigens are unknown. TCRdb redid the calling of the 5' RACE reads with MiXCR, one entry per CDR3 protein. The sample records about 220,000 distinct CDR3 sequences, roughly 6.6% being singletons. Material: blood, either unsorted or a sorted T cell fraction (not recorded which). These receptors were taken from a male donor with ankylosing spondylitis.

This clonotype was counted many times. The chain uses TRBV13 and TRBJ2-7; 11 nucleotides line up with TRBD1. Trimming removed 1 base from V and 5 bases from J; junction bases left unmatched: 4. Germline assignment: CDR1 PRHDT and CDR2 FYEKMQ (reference sequence). This CDR3 has 15 amino acids. The CDR3 region is CASSLEGQGAHEQYF. Here the CDR3 DNA reads TGTGCCAGCAGCTTAGAAGGACAGGGGGCCCACGAGCAGTACTTC.

The rearrangement links TRBV20-1 to TRBJ2-7; TRBD1 matches 10 bases. Looked up from germline, CDR1 is DFQATT and CDR2 is SNEGSKA (reference sequence). V dropped 2 bases and J dropped 3; count of bases not matched to a gene: 7. The CDR3 has 15 residues. The DNA for the CDR3 is TGCAGTGCTAGAAGACAGGGGGCGAAGGGCTACGAGCAGTACTTC. Translating it yields CSARRQGAKGYEQYF.

This clonotype was seen repeatedly, ten times or more. This chain connects TRBV4-1 to TRBJ1-1, with no clear D. The CDR3 extends over 16 amino acids. V was shortened by 0 bases and J by 0 bases, with 11 bases between the two germline ends. The germline CDR1 and CDR2 sequences are MGHRA and YSYEKL. CDR3 loop: CASSQDWGGMNTEAFF. The CDR3 nucleotides read TGCGCCAGCAGCCAAGACTGGGGAGGTATGAACACTGAAGCTTTCTTT.

This clonotype was recorded many times. The V and J genes are TRBV20-1 and TRBJ2-1; the D gene could be TRBD1 or TRBD2 (5 bases each). With 3 bases removed from V and 4 bases from J, the gap between germline ends came to 16 bases. Germline CDR1 reads DFQATT; CDR2 reads SNEGSKA (reference sequence). The CDR3 contains 15 residues. DNA for the CDR3: TGCAGTGCTAGTTTGTGGGACGACCCTTACAATGAGCAGTTCTTC. It yields the protein CSASLWDDPYNEQFF.

This clonotype has ten or more counts. V usage is TRBV11-1 and J usage is TRBJ2-2; tentatively, D is TRBD1 (6 bases). The CDR3 covers 18 residues. CDR1 is SGHAT and CDR2 is FQDESV in the germline V gene (reference sequence). V was cut by 1 base and J by 2 bases, with 17 bases left in between. In DNA, the CDR3 is TGTGCCAGCAGCTTAGGGGACCCGGGACACCGAAACACCGGGGAGCTGTTTTTT. Its translation is CASSLGDPGHRNTGELFF.

The table lists this clonotype with many counts. The chain is built from TRBV7-9 and TRBJ2-5, with 8 bases lining up with TRBD2. CDR1 and CDR2 (germline): SEHNR, FQNEAQ (reference sequence). The CDR3 is 16 residues long. J lost 5 bases, V lost 6 bases, and 14 bases had no gene match. CDR3 sequence: CASSPRTSPGGETQYF. CDR3 in DNA: TGTGCCAGCAGTCCCCGGACTAGCCCGGGCGGGGAGACCCAGTACTTC.

In this sample, this clonotype turned up many times. This chain links TRBV7-3 with TRBJ2-3; D is unclear. CDR3 size: 13 residues. Germline CDR1 reads SGHTA; CDR2 reads FQGTGA. V lost 5 bases to trimming and J lost 6 bases, with 12 bases between them. For the CDR3, the DNA is TGTGCCAGCAGCGCGACCCATCCTGATACGCAGTATTTT. This gives the protein CASSATHPDTQYF.

In this sample, this clonotype turned up a few times. The chain uses TRBV6-2 or TRBV6-3 and TRBJ2-7; 7 nucleotides line up with TRBD2. Germline lookup yields CDR1 MNHEY and CDR2 SVGEGT. V lost 7 bases, J lost 2 bases, and 14 bases stayed unmatched. This CDR3 has 16 residues. The CDR3 nucleotides are TGTGCCAGCACCCCGCGTGGGAGGACTAGGGCCTACGAGCAGTACTTC. Translation gives CASTPRGRTRAYEQYF.